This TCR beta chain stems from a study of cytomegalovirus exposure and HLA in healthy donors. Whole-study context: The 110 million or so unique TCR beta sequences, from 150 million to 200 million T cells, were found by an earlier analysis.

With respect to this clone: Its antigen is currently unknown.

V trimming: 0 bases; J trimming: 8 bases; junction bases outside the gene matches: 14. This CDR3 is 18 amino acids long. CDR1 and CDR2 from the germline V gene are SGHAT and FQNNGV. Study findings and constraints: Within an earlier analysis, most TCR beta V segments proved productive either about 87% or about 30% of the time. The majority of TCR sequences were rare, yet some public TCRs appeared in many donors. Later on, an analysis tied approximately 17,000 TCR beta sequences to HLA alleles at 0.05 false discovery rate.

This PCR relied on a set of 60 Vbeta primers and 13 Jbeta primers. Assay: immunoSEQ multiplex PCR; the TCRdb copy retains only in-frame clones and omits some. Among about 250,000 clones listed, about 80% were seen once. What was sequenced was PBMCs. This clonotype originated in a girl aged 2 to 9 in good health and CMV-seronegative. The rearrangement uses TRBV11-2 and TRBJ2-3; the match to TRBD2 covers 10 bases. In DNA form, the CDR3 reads TGTGCCAGCAGCTTAGAGTTAGCGGGGGGTTCATCAGGGCTTACGCAGTATTTT. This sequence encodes CASSLELAGGSSGLTQYF. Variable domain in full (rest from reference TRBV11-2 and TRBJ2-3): EAGVAQSPRYKIIEKRQSVAFWCNPISGHATLYWYQQILGQGPKLLIQFQNNGVVDDSQLPKDRFSAERLKGVDSTLKIQPAKLEDSAVYLCASSLELAGGSSGLTQYFGPGTRLTVL.